A selection of T cell receptor beta chains follows, all from one sample in a study of cytotoxic CD8 clonotypes in ibrutinib-treated CLL. Clones were read by immunoSEQ multiplex PCR, and TCRdb kept only the in-frame ones, dropping some. In the table there are about 310,000 clones, around four fifths of which are singletons. The sample consisted of PBMCs, taken before ibrutinib treatment. These receptors came from a human donor with chronic lymphocytic leukemia. CDR3s include the opening cysteine and the closing phenylalanine or tryptophan. A D gene is named only where the DNA matches it firmly. Clone size appears in some rows only: once, few, many, or a class for an expanded clone.

V: TRBV10-3
D: -
J: TRBJ2-7
size: -
CDR3: CAIRGPDGDEQYF
DNA: TGTGCCATCCGGGGTCCCGACGGGGACGAGCAGTACTTC

V: TRBV6-5
D: TRBD1
J: TRBJ2-7
size: -
CDR3: CASSYDRVAFEQYF
DNA: TGTGCCAGCAGTTACGACAGGGTTGCCTTCGAGCAGTACTTC

V: TRBV7-3
D: -
J: TRBJ1-2
size: -
CDR3: CASSQGAGYGYTF
DNA: TGTGCCAGCAGCCAAGGGGCGGGCTATGGCTACACCTTC

V: TRBV4-1
D: TRBD1
J: TRBJ2-7
size: -
CDR3: CASSQGRNRGSNEQYF
DNA: TGCGCCAGCAGCCAAGGCCGAAACAGGGGGTCAAACGAGCAGTACTTC

V: TRBV18
D: -
J: TRBJ1-2
size: few
CDR3: CASSLRKGEGYTF
DNA: TGTGCCAGCTCATTACGGAAGGGGGAAGGCTACACCTTC

V: TRBV9
D: -
J: TRBJ1-2
size: -
CDR3: CASSSRGGNYGYTF
DNA: TGTGCCAGCAGCTCTCGAGGGGGTAACTATGGCTACACCTTC

V: TRBV7-2
D: TRBD2
J: TRBJ2-1
size: -
CDR3: CASSLGLVNEQFF
DNA: TGTGCCAGCAGCTTGGGACTAGTCAATGAGCAGTTCTTC

V: TRBV28
D: -
J: TRBJ2-7
size: -
CDR3: CASSLLTGFHEQYF
DNA: TGTGCCAGCAGTTTACTGACAGGATTCCACGAGCAGTACTTC

V: TRBV15
D: -
J: TRBJ2-7
size: -
CDR3: CATARVGNLYEQYF
DNA: TGTGCCACCGCGAGGGTGGGCAATCTATACGAGCAGTACTTC

V: TRBV27
D: TRBD1
J: TRBJ2-7
size: once
CDR3: CASSPGTGPSYEQYF
DNA: TGTGCCAGCAGTCCCGGGACAGGGCCTTCCTACGAGCAGTACTTC

V: TRBV7-2
D: TRBD1
J: TRBJ1-1
size: -
CDR3: CASSLSRGRVTEAFF
DNA: TGTGCCAGCAGCTTAAGCAGGGGGCGCGTGACTGAAGCTTTCTTT

V: TRBV5-4
D: TRBD2
J: TRBJ2-2
size: -
CDR3: CASSSGLAGNTGELFF
DNA: TGTGCCAGCAGCTCGGGACTAGCGGGAAACACCGGGGAGCTGTTTTTT

V: TRBV11-2
D: -
J: TRBJ2-3
size: -
CDR3: CASSLDRTDTQYF
DNA: TGTGCCAGCAGCTTAGACAGGACAGATACGCAGTATTTT

V: TRBV7-2
D: TRBD1
J: TRBJ1-3
size: once
CDR3: CASSLTGGYDTIYF
DNA: TGTGCCAGCAGCTTAACAGGGGGCTACGACACCATATATTTT

V: TRBV5-1
D: TRBD1
J: TRBJ1-1
size: -
CDR3: CASSFTGTGNWGLNTEAFF
DNA: TGCGCCAGCAGCTTCACCGGGACAGGGAATTGGGGGTTGAACACTGAAGCTTTCTTT